Presented here are 21 T cell receptor beta chains from one specimen sequenced in a study of cytomegalovirus exposure and HLA in healthy donors. 13 Jbeta primers and 60 Vbeta primers were used for the PCR. This table comes from immunoSEQ multiplex PCR, and its TCRdb copy is limited to in-frame clones, with some not included. This sample has about 220,000 clones, with more than 65% found just once. The sequenced material came from PBMCs. These receptors originate from a woman aged 25 to 45 in good health and CMV-seronegative.

This chain connects TRBV10-3 to TRBJ2-1; a weak D match, TRBD2 (7 bases). Germline V gives CDR1 ENHRY, CDR2 SYGVKD. The CDR3 totals 15 residues. V shed 0 bases and J shed 5 bases, with 11 bases lying between them. CDR3 in amino acids: CAISESGGRDNEQFF. CDR3 nucleotide sequence: TGTGCCATCAGTGAGTCGGGGGGGCGCGACAATGAGCAGTTCTTC.

The genes are TRBV18 and TRBJ1-4, with a weak D call TRBD1 (5 bases). V was pared by 0 bases and J by 8 bases, with 13 bases between. Germline V CDR1 and CDR2: KGHSH, LQKENI. CDR3 size: 15 residues. The CDR3: CASSPPWGVREKLFF. CDR3 nucleotides: TGTGCCAGCTCACCACCGTGGGGGGTTCGAGAAAAACTGTTTTTT.

This clone is a singleton in its sample. The CDR3 sequence: CASSLTSGAAYEQYF. In DNA form, the CDR3 reads TGTGCCAGCAGCTTAACTAGCGGGGCAGCCTACGAGCAGTACTTC. J is TRBJ2-7 and V is TRBV11-1, with 10 bases that match TRBD2. V lost 2 bases to trimming and J lost 2 bases; unmatched junction nucleotides: 3. Germline-derived CDR1 and CDR2 are SGHAT and FQDESV (reference sequence). This CDR3 contains 15 residues.

This chain uses TRBV7-2 with TRBJ2-3; 7 nucleotides align to TRBD2. V shed 3 bases and J 6 bases; nucleotides not matched to a gene: 6. CDR1 and CDR2 (germline): SGHTA, FQGNSA. The CDR3 spans 14 residues. The CDR3 nucleotides read TGTGCCAGCAGCTTGGGCGGGGGATCGGATACGCAGTATTTT. Its translation is CASSLGGGSDTQYF.

This sequence joins TRBV9 and TRBJ2-7; the D is unclear. The V and J ends lost 2 bases and 5 bases respectively, with 17 bases between them. The CDR3 has 15 residues. In germline, CDR1 is SGDLS, CDR2 YYNGEE. In DNA form, the CDR3 reads TGTGCCAGCAGCGTGTTCTCGAGCCCTCCTAACGAGCAGTACTTC. It encodes CASSVFSSPPNEQYF.

The table lists this clone with a few counts. The J gene is TRBJ1-4, the V gene TRBV14; the D is unclear. The germline V gene has CDR1 SGHDN and CDR2 FVKESK. The CDR3 length is 14 residues. Trimming pared 4 bases from V and 2 bases from J, leaving 8 bases between. CDR3 sequence reads: CASSPRLTNEKLFF. CDR3 DNA: TGTGCCAGCAGCCCAAGACTGACTAATGAAAAACTGTTTTTT.

The CDR3 DNA is TGTGCCAGCAGCAAACTAGCGGGGGGAGAGACCCAGTACTTC. This translates into CASSKLAGGETQYF. The chain recombines TRBV7-6 with TRBJ2-5, with TRBD2 matching over 12 bases. Germline V lookup: CDR1 SGHVS, CDR2 FNYEAQ. The CDR3 is made up of 14 amino acids. J gave up 4 bases and V 5 bases, and 2 bases lay outside the gene matches.

This clone came up a few times. The rearrangement joins TRBV27 to TRBJ1-1; D gene unclear. Per the germline V gene, CDR1 is MNHEY and CDR2 is SMNVEV (reference sequence). This CDR3 has 13 amino acids. Trimming cost V 2 bases and J 1 base, with 5 bases left between them. Here the CDR3 DNA reads TGTGCCAGCAGTTTAAACAGGAACACTGAAGCTTTCTTT. This codes for CASSLNRNTEAFF.

The genes are TRBV10-3 and TRBJ2-7; D gene ambiguous. The V end was cut by 4 bases, the J end by 2 bases, with 6 bases between. The V gene's germline CDR1 is ENHRY and CDR2 SYGVKD. There are 12 residues in the CDR3. The CDR3: CAISVNTYEQYF. The CDR3 DNA reads as TGTGCCATCAGTGTTAATACCTACGAGCAGTACTTC.

The chain couples TRBV25-1 to TRBJ2-7; 10 bases are shared with TRBD2. This CDR3 is built from 14 residues. Germline CDR1 reads MGHDK; CDR2 reads SYGVNS. The trim removed 3 bases at V and 3 bases at J, leaving 2 bases unmatched. The CDR3 coding sequence is TGTGCCAGCAGTGACCGGACTAGCGGCTACGAGCAGTACTTC. The encoded protein is CASSDRTSGYEQYF.

The chain combines TRBV5-8 with TRBJ1-2, with 10 bases aligning to TRBD1. CDR1 and CDR2 from the germline V gene are SGHTS and YDEGEE. J was trimmed by 3 bases and V by 4 bases; bases with no gene match: 6. This CDR3 has 15 amino acids. CDR3 coding DNA: TGTGCCAGCAGCGAGACAGGGGGCGCTTACTATGGCTACACCTTC. Amino acids: CASSETGGAYYGYTF.

This clone was counted only a few times. The chain couples TRBV9 to TRBJ1-3, with no clear D. CDR1 and CDR2 from the germline V gene are SGDLS and YYNGEE. This CDR3 region has 14 residues. The V end was cut by 3 bases, the J end by 4 bases, with 11 bases between. The CDR3 DNA is TGTGCCAGCAGCGCCGCGCGGAGAGGAAACACCATATATTTT. Protein sequence: CASSAARRGNTIYF.

V and J are TRBV5-5 and TRBJ1-1; TRBD1 agrees at 7 bases. CDR1 is SGHKS and CDR2 is YYEKEE in the germline V gene (reference sequence). This CDR3 comprises 15 residues. Trimming took 1 base from V and 4 from J; bases not matched to a gene: 7. The DNA of the CDR3 is TGTGCCAGCAGCTTGAACCCAGGGGGAACCACTGAAGCTTTCTTT. Encoded protein: CASSLNPGGTTEAFF.

The chain recombines TRBV10-3 with TRBJ2-7, with D possibly TRBD2 on 7 matching bases. Trimming took 6 bases from V and 0 from J, leaving 18 bases between them. Per the germline V gene, CDR1 is ENHRY and CDR2 is SYGVKD. This CDR3 spans 16 amino acids. The CDR3 sequence is CAISPGGGRSSYEQYF. The DNA of the CDR3 is TGTGCCATCAGCCCAGGCGGGGGCCGAAGCTCCTACGAGCAGTACTTC.

This clone came up a few times. This chain connects TRBV4-2 to TRBJ1-6; no reliable D call. The CDR3 sequence is 18 residues long. Germline CDR1 and CDR2: LGHNA and YNFKEQ. Trimming removed 1 base at V and 10 bases at J, with 23 bases between. The CDR3 DNA is TGTGCCAGCAGCCAAGTCTTTGAAAGGCAGGAAGTGGGCTCACCCCTCCACTTT. Its translation: CASSQVFERQEVGSPLHF.

The chain carries TRBV7-9 and TRBJ2-7; D remains ambiguous. The V gene lost 0 bases and the J gene lost 2 bases, with 5 bases spanning the gap. Germline CDR1 SEHNR, CDR2 FQNEAQ (reference sequence). The CDR3 extends over 13 amino acids. CDR3 nucleotides: TGTGCCAGCAGCTTAGCGGGCACCTACGAGCAGTACTTC. Translating gives CASSLAGTYEQYF.

This clone was detected only a few times. The chain recombines TRBV10-3 with TRBJ2-7; the D is unclear. CDR1 and CDR2 (germline): ENHRY, SYGVKD. V was clipped by 6 bases and J by 6 bases, with 12 bases between them. This CDR3 is built from 12 residues. CDR3 coding DNA: TGTGCCATCAGCAACGTCGGCGGCGAGCAGTACTTC. This encodes CAISNVGGEQYF.

This rearrangement joins TRBV6-5 to TRBJ2-5, with TRBD2 matching 13 bases. The CDR3 covers 13 residues. Germline V gene data show CDR1 as MNHEY and CDR2 as SVGAGI. V lost 6 bases and J lost 5; bases outside the gene matches: 0. In DNA, the CDR3 is TGTGCCAGCAGACTAGCGGGAGGGGAGACCCAGTACTTC. Its protein product is CASRLAGGETQYF.

The chain links TRBV19 to TRBJ2-2, with 7 bases aligning to TRBD1. Trimming at V came to 4 bases and at J to 5 bases, leaving 4 bases not matched to a gene. The CDR3 has 14 residues. Germline assignment: CDR1 LNHDA and CDR2 SQIVND (reference sequence). The DNA of the CDR3 is TGTGCCAGTAGTACCATGACAGGGACCGGGGAGCTGTTTTTT. Protein sequence: CASSTMTGTGELFF.

This clone came up a few times. The chain combines TRBV21-1 with TRBJ2-6; the DNA was not used to check the table's D call, TRBD1. TRBV21-1 is listed as a pseudogene. This CDR3 has 17 amino acids. The DNA of the CDR3 is TGTGCCAGCACCAGGGACACTCAGAACTCTGGGGCCAACGTCCTGACTTTC. Translated: CASTRDTQNSGANVLTF.

The V and J genes are TRBV6-4 and TRBJ2-1, with 15 nucleotides matching TRBD2. Germline assignment: CDR1 MRHNA and CDR2 SNTAGT. The CDR3 loop spans 15 amino acids. The trim removed 10 bases at V and 4 bases at J, leaving 5 bases unmatched. The CDR3 DNA reads as TGTGCCACTAGAGGGACTAGCGGGGGGTACAATGAGCAGTTCTTC. Amino acids: CATRGTSGGYNEQFF.